Below, one TCR beta chain is given with its context. These data belong to a study of control samples from healthy donors and cancer patients. The method was immunoSEQ multiplex PCR; TCRdb's version includes in-frame clones alone and lacks a portion of them. The sample holds tens of thousands of clones; around 85% are singletons and the top ten take 19%. V lost 3 bases, J lost 6 bases, and 4 bases stayed unmatched. The CDR3 has 14 amino acids. Germline V gives CDR1 KGHDR, CDR2 SFDVKD. J is TRBJ2-3 and V is TRBV24-1; 8 bases agree with TRBD2. The TCR sequence derives from a man aged 25-45 years in good health. Sequencing was done on a sample of blood. In DNA, the CDR3 is TGTGCCACCAGTGATCCTAGCGGGTACGATACGCAGTATTTT. Protein: CATSDPSGYDTQYF.